The 9 T cell receptor beta chains below all came from one sample that was sequenced in a study of blood T cell repertoires in COVID-19. The protocol was immunoSEQ multiplex PCR, while the TCRdb copy is restricted to in-frame clones and leaves out a portion. The sample includes approximately 150,000 clones, 87% of them seen just once. Sequenced: peripheral blood. Receptor source: a human donor in a cohort sampled during active COVID-19.

The chain is built from TRBV5-1 and TRBJ1-1; D ambiguous. The V gene's germline CDR1 is SGHRS and CDR2 YFSETQ. Trimming stripped 7 bases from V and 4 bases from J, with 14 bases between. This CDR3 has 13 amino acids. CDR3 sequence (DNA): TGCGCCAGCGGGAGGGATTGGGGCACTGAAGCTTTCTTT. This codes for CASGRDWGTEAFF.

The chain is built from TRBV6-4 and TRBJ1-1; 9 bases are a match to TRBD1. The CDR3 length is 13 residues. Germline V CDR1 and CDR2: MRHNA, SNTAGT. V lost 8 bases to trimming and J lost 10 bases; unmatched junction nucleotides: 11. For the CDR3, the DNA is TGTGCCAGCCAGGGACAGGGTAGGAGGGGAGCTTTCTTT. As protein: CASQGQGRRGAFF.

V gene TRBV3-1 (or the pseudogene TRBV3-2) combines with J gene TRBJ2-2, with D maybe TRBD2 (6 bases). Germline loops: CDR1 LGHDT, CDR2 YNNKEL (reference sequence). The CDR3 is made up of 19 amino acids. V was shortened by 3 bases and J by 7 bases, with 27 bases between the two germline ends. The CDR3 here is CASSQTVSRGRPSGGELFF. For the CDR3, the DNA is TGTGCCAGCAGCCAGACGGTGTCGCGGGGACGACCGTCCGGCGGGGAGCTGTTTTTT.

The chain uses TRBV9 and TRBJ2-7; 9 bases are shared with TRBD2. Germline CDR1 and CDR2: SGDLS and YYNGEE. This CDR3 region has 16 residues. The J segment lost 6 bases and the V segment lost 4 bases, leaving 14 bases of the junction unmatched. CDR3 amino acids: CASSPRVSGGLGEQYF. CDR3 in DNA: TGTGCCAGCAGCCCCCGTGTTAGCGGGGGACTAGGCGAGCAGTACTTC.

This clone was seen a few times. The rearrangement links TRBV28 to TRBJ1-1; no definite D call. The CDR3 loop spans 14 amino acids. Between the trimmed V and J ends, which lost 4 bases and 2 bases, there was a span of 11 bases. Per germline, CDR1 MDHEN and CDR2 SYDVKM. CDR3 protein: CASSSLTPNTEAFF. The DNA of the CDR3 is TGTGCCAGCAGTTCCCTGACTCCTAACACTGAAGCTTTCTTT.

The chain has TRBV9 and TRBJ2-5; perhaps TRBD1 as D (6 bases). This CDR3 is 14 amino acids long. V dropped 4 bases and J dropped 2 bases, with 12 bases sitting between them. Germline CDR1 SGDLS, CDR2 YYNGEE. The CDR3 DNA is TGTGCCAGCAGCCGCCGGACAGATCAAGAGACCCAGTACTTC. The encoded protein is CASSRRTDQETQYF. Based on the CDR3 plus reference TRBV9 and TRBJ2-5, the full variable domain is DSGVTQTPKHLITATGQRVTLRCSPRSGDLSVYWYQQSLDQGLQFLIQYYNGEERAKGNILERFSAQQFPDLHSELNLSSLELGDSALYFCASSRRTDQETQYFGPGTRLLVL.

The chain employs TRBV7-2 and TRBJ2-7; 9 positions match TRBD1. This CDR3 is built from 16 residues. Trimming took 5 bases from V and 0 from J; bases not matched to a gene: 8. Germline-derived CDR1 and CDR2 are SGHTA and FQGNSA. The CDR3, as DNA: TGTGCCAGCAGCCTACGTGGGACAGGGAGCTCCTACGAGCAGTACTTC. As protein: CASSLRGTGSSYEQYF.

V usage is TRBV6-5 and J usage is TRBJ2-7; 7 bases align to TRBD1. The V segment lost 4 bases and the J segment 3 bases; nucleotides outside the gene matches: 6. CDR3 length: 14 residues. Germline V lookup: CDR1 MNHEY, CDR2 SVGAGI. CDR3 sequence reads: CASSLGQSFYEQYF. The CDR3 DNA is TGTGCCAGCAGTTTGGGACAGTCCTTCTACGAGCAGTACTTC.

V and J are TRBV3-1 (or the pseudogene TRBV3-2) and TRBJ1-2; 7 bases map to TRBD1. Per the germline V gene, CDR1 is LGHDT and CDR2 is YNNKEL (reference sequence). This CDR3 comprises 16 residues. The ends lost 0 bases at V and 6 bases at J; junction bases unmatched: 10. The CDR3 spells CASSQDQEGAADGYTF. The DNA of the CDR3 is TGTGCCAGCAGCCAAGATCAGGAGGGGGCGGCGGATGGCTACACCTTC.